The subject of this entry is one T cell receptor (beta chain). The antigen is unknown. A multiplex PCR was run with 60 Vbeta primers and 13 Jbeta primers. The method was immunoSEQ multiplex PCR; TCRdb's version includes in-frame clones alone and lacks a portion of them. The sample contains 96,000 or so clones, 65% to 80% of which appear only once. The CDR3 runs to 15 residues. V dropped 5 bases and J dropped 0; count of bases not matched to a gene: 3. Looked up from germline, CDR1 is SNHLY and CDR2 is FYNNEI. This entry is derived from a study of cytomegalovirus exposure and HLA in healthy donors. Study findings and constraints: Researchers catalogued around 150 TCR beta chains as cytomegalovirus-associated. The classifier reportedly diagnosed cytomegalovirus status with high specificity and sensitivity. Judged likely to be a sequencing artifact was a cluster of highly shared sequence variants.

The V gene is TRBV2, the J gene TRBJ2-2; 7 bases are a match to TRBD1. The receptor was isolated from a female donor in good health and CMV-seropositive. The sample comprised PBMCs. CDR3: CASSRQGTNTGELFF. The CDR3 region has the DNA TGTGCCAGCAGTCGACAGGGAACGAACACCGGGGAGCTGTTTTTT.